Listed below are T cell receptor beta chains from one sample, sequenced in a study of blood T cell repertoires in COVID-19. Data came from immunoSEQ multiplex PCR; TCRdb stores just in-frame clones and leaves some out. The table includes some 250,000 clones, approximately 84% detected once. Sequenced: PBMCs or T cells enriched from blood (not recorded which). The receptors originated from a man aged 35-49 years who had recovered from COVID-19. Each CDR3 is given with its conserved first and last residue. Fields, in order: J gene, D gene, V gene, CDR3 length, clone size, CDR3 DNA, CDR3 protein. D genes are given only for firm matches. Only part of the rows carry a size: once, few, many, or a class if the clone is expanded.

TRBJ1-2 | TRBD1 | TRBV10-1 | 20 | NA | TGCGCCAGCAGTGAGTTAAGGGAGCCCATAATCAGGGGGCGCTTAAATGGCTACACCTTC | CASSELREPIIRGRLNGYTF
TRBJ1-2 | TRBD1 | TRBV19 | 15 | NA | TGTGCCAGTACCCTCCAGACAGGGGGAAACTATGGCTACACCTTC | CASTLQTGGNYGYTF
TRBJ2-7 | NA | TRBV2 | 15 | NA | TGTGCCAGCAGCCCAATGGGGACACTGCCCTACGAGCAGTACTTC | CASSPMGTLPYEQYF
TRBJ1-1 | TRBD1 | TRBV2 | 16 | NA | TGTGCCAGCAGTCATTCCGGACAGGGGTTCGAAACTGAAGCTTTCTTT | CASSHSGQGFETEAFF
TRBJ2-1 | TRBD2 | TRBV7-3 | 14 | NA | TGTGCCAGCAGCCTAACGGGAGGCGACAATGAGCAGTTCTTC | CASSLTGGDNEQFF
TRBJ1-5 | NA | TRBV18 | 16 | NA | TGTGCCAGCTCATCCTTTGAAAGTAGCGGCAATCAGCCCCAGCATTTT | CASSSFESSGNQPQHF
TRBJ1-5 | NA | TRBV2 | 11 | NA | TGTGCCAGCAGTGCGGATCAGCCCCAGCATTTT | CASSADQPQHF
TRBJ2-1 | NA | TRBV29-1 | 12 | NA | TGCAGCGTTGACTCCAGGGATAGTAGTAAGTTCTTC | CSVDSRDSSKFF
TRBJ1-4 | NA | TRBV12-5 | 15 | few | TGTGCTAGTGGGATACCTACAGGGTCCGGCGAAAAACTGTTTTTT | CASGIPTGSGEKLFF
TRBJ1-4 | NA | TRBV4-3 | 15 | NA | TGCGCCAGCAGCCAAGATACCGGGGCTAATGAAAAACTGTTTTTT | CASSQDTGANEKLFF
TRBJ1-3 | NA | TRBV9 | 17 | medium-sized | TGTGCCAGCAGCGTTGGGGGGAGCCTCTCGGATGGAAACACCATATATTTT | CASSVGGSLSDGNTIYF
TRBJ2-3 | NA | TRBV29-1 | 16 | NA | TGCAGCGTTGATCCTACAGGGTTTGGAGGCACAGATACGCAGTATTTT | CSVDPTGFGGTDTQYF
TRBJ1-1 | TRBD1 | TRBV25-1 | 16 | NA | TGTGCCAGCAGTCCCTCGGGGACAGCTATGAACACTGAAGCTTTCTTT | CASSPSGTAMNTEAFF
TRBJ1-1 | TRBD1 | TRBV2 | 15 | NA | TGTGCCAGCACCCTGACAGGGGGCCGTAACACTGAAGCTTTCTTT | CASTLTGGRNTEAFF
TRBJ2-7 | TRBD1 | TRBV7-2 | 14 | NA | TGTGCCAGCAGCTTAGCGGACAGGACCTACGAGCAGTACTTC | CASSLADRTYEQYF
TRBJ2-7 | NA | TRBV15 | 15 | NA | TGTGCCACCAGCAGAGAGGGGATTGGGGGGTACGAGCAGTACTTC | CATSREGIGGYEQYF
TRBJ1-5 | TRBD1 | TRBV30 | 13 | NA | TGTGCCTGGAGCGCGGACAGGGGTCAGCCCCAGCATTTT | CAWSADRGQPQHF
TRBJ1-2 | NA | TRBV5-1 | 12 | NA | TGCGCCAGCAAGGACAACGAGGATGGCTACACCTTC | CASKDNEDGYTF
TRBJ1-4 | NA | TRBV12-3/TRBV12-4 | 12 | NA | TGTGCCAGCAGTCGGAGTAATGAAAAACTGTTTTTT | CASSRSNEKLFF
TRBJ2-3 | TRBD2 | TRBV12-5 | 20 | NA | TGTGCTAGTGGTTTGGTACGTAGATCGGGACTAGCGGGAGGTACAGATACGCAGTATTTT | CASGLVRRSGLAGGTDTQYF
TRBJ1-1 | NA | TRBV18 | 15 | NA | TGTGCCAGCTCAGTTACAGGGTCCCCCCCCGCTGAAGCTTTCTTT | CASSVTGSPPAEAFF
TRBJ1-2 | TRBD1 | TRBV7-2 | 14 | NA | TGTGCCAGCAGCTTAGATGACAGGGCGAGGGGCTACACCTTC | CASSLDDRARGYTF
TRBJ2-1 | NA | TRBV6-5 | 13 | NA | TGTGCCAGCAGGGCGGGACTTCACAATGAGCAGTTCTTC | CASRAGLHNEQFF
TRBJ2-7 | TRBD1 | TRBV10-1 | 14 | NA | TGCGCCAGCAGTGAGGCGGACAGGCACTACGAGCAGTACTTC | CASSEADRHYEQYF
TRBJ2-5 | TRBD1 | TRBV18 | 14 | NA | TGTGCCAGCTCAACTGGAACAGGGGGGGAGACCCAGTACTTC | CASSTGTGGETQYF
TRBJ2-6 | TRBD1 | TRBV2 | 18 | NA | TGTGCCAGCAGGAGCCGGGACAGGGGGACGGCGGGGGCCAACGTCCTGACTTTC | CASRSRDRGTAGANVLTF
TRBJ1-1 | TRBD1 | TRBV18 | 15 | NA | TGTGCCAGCTCACCGTCGGGACAGGGAAACACTGAAGCTTTCTTT | CASSPSGQGNTEAFF
TRBJ2-1 | NA | TRBV9 | 15 | NA | TGTGCCAGCAGCGTTTCGGGGAGCTCCTACAATGAGCAGTTCTTC | CASSVSGSSYNEQFF
TRBJ1-6 | NA | TRBV21-1 | 13 | once | TGTGCCAGCAGCGCCCAGGGTTTTCAACCCCTCCACTTT | CASSAQGFQPLHF
TRBJ1-1 | NA | TRBV4-2 | 14 | NA | TGTGCCAGCAGCCCAAGCGGAAGGAACACTGAAGCTTTCTTT | CASSPSGRNTEAFF
TRBJ2-3 | TRBD2 | TRBV7-3 | 16 | NA | TGTGCCAGCAGCTCCACGCCTAGCGGACCCACAGATACGCAGTATTTT | CASSSTPSGPTDTQYF
TRBJ1-6 | TRBD1 | TRBV6-1 | 14 | NA | TGTGCCAGCAGTGAGACAGGGTCGGATTCACCCCTCCACTTT | CASSETGSDSPLHF
TRBJ2-7 | TRBD2 | TRBV7-9 | 15 | once | TGTGCCAGCAGCTACCTAGCGGGAGGGGCCTACGAGCAGTACTTC | CASSYLAGGAYEQYF
TRBJ2-3 | NA | TRBV20-1 | 14 | NA | TGCAGTGCTAGTACCAGGCTTAACACAGATACGCAGTATTTT | CSASTRLNTDTQYF
TRBJ2-1 | TRBD2 | TRBV15 | 15 | NA | TGTGCCACCAGCAGCCTAAGCGGGAGCTACAATGAGCAGTTCTTC | CATSSLSGSYNEQFF
TRBJ2-3 | TRBD2 | TRBV9 | 17 | NA | TGTGCCAGCAGCCCCTCGGTCTGGGGGGGGAACACAGATACGCAGTATTTT | CASSPSVWGGNTDTQYF
TRBJ2-7 | NA | TRBV19 | 11 | NA | TGTGCCAGTAGAGGAGCCTACGAGCAGTACTTC | CASRGAYEQYF
TRBJ2-2 | TRBD2 | TRBV11-2 | 16 | NA | TGTGCCAGCAGCCCTAGAGTGGCGGGAGAGACCGGGGAGCTGTTTTTT | CASSPRVAGETGELFF
TRBJ1-1 | TRBD1 | TRBV12-3/TRBV12-4 | 12 | NA | TGTGCCAGCAGGTACGGACAGGCCGGGGCTTTCTTT | CASRYGQAGAFF
TRBJ2-5 | NA | TRBV10-3 | 14 | NA | TGTGCCATCAGTGTGGCTAGCGCCCAAGAGACCCAGTACTTC | CAISVASAQETQYF